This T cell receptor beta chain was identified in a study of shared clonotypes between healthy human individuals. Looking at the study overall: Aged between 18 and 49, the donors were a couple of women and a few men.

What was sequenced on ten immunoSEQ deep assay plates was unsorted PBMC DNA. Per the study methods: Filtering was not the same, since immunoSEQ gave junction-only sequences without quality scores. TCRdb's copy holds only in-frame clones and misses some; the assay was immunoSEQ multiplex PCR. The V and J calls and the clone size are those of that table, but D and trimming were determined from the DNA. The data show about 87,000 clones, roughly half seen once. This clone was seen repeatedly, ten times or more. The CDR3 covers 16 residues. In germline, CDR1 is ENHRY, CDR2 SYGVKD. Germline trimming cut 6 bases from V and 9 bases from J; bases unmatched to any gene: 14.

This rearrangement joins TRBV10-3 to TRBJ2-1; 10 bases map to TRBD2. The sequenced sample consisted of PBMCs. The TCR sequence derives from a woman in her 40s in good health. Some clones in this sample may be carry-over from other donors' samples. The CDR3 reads CAISDPSASGSGEQFF. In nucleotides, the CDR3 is TGTGCCATCAGCGACCCCAGTGCTAGCGGGAGTGGTGAGCAGTTCTTC.